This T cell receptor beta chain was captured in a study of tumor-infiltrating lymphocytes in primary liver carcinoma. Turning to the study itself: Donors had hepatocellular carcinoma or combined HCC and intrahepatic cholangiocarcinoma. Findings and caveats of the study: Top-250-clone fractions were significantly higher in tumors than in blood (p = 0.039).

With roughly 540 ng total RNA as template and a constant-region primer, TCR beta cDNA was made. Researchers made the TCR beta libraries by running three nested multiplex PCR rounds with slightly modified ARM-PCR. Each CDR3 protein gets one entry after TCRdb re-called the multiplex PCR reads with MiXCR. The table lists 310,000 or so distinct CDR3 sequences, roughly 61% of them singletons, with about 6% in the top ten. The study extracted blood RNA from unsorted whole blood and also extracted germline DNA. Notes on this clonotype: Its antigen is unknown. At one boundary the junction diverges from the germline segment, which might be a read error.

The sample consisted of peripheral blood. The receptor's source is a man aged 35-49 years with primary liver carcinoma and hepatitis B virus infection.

The CDR3 sequence is CASRAGQGRVGELGF. CDR3 nucleotide sequence: TGTGCCAGCAGGGCGGGACAGGGGAGAGTCGGGGAGCTGGGTTTT. The V call is TRBV11-3, the J call TRBJ2-2; 10 bases agree with TRBD1. Per germline, CDR1 SGHNT and CDR2 YENEEA. The CDR3 extends over 15 amino acids.